What follows is one TCR beta chain and its context. The entry originates in a study of lymphopenia after photon versus proton radiotherapy. Measured with immunoSEQ multiplex PCR; TCRdb has only the in-frame clones, and not every one. This sample has about 7,300 clones, with nearly 90% found just once. After removal of 5 bases from V and 3 bases from J, the junction contained 12 bases not matched to a gene. This CDR3 is 16 amino acids long. In germline, CDR1 is MNHEY, CDR2 SMNVEV (reference sequence). The TCR sequence derives from a man aged 55 to 70 with cholangiocarcinoma. This material consisted of peripheral blood, taken from a patient treated with photon-based radiotherapy. The chain carries TRBV27 and TRBJ1-1; 7 positions agree with TRBD1. The DNA of the CDR3 is TGTGCCAGCAGTCCCAGACGACAGGGCGTTCACACTGAAGCTTTCTTT. Encoded protein: CASSPRRQGVHTEAFF.